This T cell receptor (beta chain) was obtained from a study of T-cell memory formation after mild COVID-19. Study information: In these data, TCR clusters were largely donor specific. General study results and limits: There was a balanced CD4/CD8 profile in clones contracting day 15 to 85, and later expanders leaned CD4+.

The 5'RACE method, run with constant-segment primers, produced TCR alpha and TCR beta cDNA libraries (carrying sample barcodes and UMIs). TCRdb re-derived calls from the 5' RACE reads in MiXCR, one entry per CDR3 protein. This sample carries over 10,000 distinct CDR3 sequences, more than 10% of them seen once, and the ten largest clones take almost 50%. The CDR3 runs 13 residues. Trimming removed 7 bases from V and 1 base from J, with 10 bases in between. Germline V gene lookup returns CDR1 SNHLY and CDR2 FYNNEI. This clonotype has at least ten counts. Its antigen is unknown. This chain links TRBV2 with TRBJ2-5; perhaps TRBD1 as D (6 bases). This TCR came from an adult woman who had mild COVID-19 (a few samples of this study predate the infection). Cell type and time point are not known. Sequencing used PBMCs or a T cell subset sorted from them (not recorded which). CDR3 coding DNA: TGTGCCAGCACCGAGGACAGCCAAGAGACCCAGTACTTC. Amino acids: CASTEDSQETQYF.